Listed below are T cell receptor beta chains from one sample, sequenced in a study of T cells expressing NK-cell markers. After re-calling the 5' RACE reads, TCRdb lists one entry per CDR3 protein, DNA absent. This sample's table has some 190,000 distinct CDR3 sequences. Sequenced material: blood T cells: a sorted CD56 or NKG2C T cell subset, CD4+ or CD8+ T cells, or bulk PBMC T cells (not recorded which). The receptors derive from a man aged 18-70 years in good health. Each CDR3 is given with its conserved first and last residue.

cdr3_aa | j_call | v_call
CASSPILGEETQYF | TRBJ2-5 | TRBV7-9
CSARDGGGRQPQHF | TRBJ1-5 | TRBV20-1
CANEDRNEKLFF | TRBJ1-4 | TRBV12-3/TRBV12-4
CATRDSRTGELFF | TRBJ2-2 | TRBV15
CASTMDTEAFF | TRBJ1-1 | TRBV6-6
CASSFSGGREQYF | TRBJ2-7 | TRBV7-9
CASSSASGPQDLDEQYF | TRBJ2-7 | TRBV6-5
CASSGGTGESMNTEAFF | TRBJ1-1 | TRBV2
CASSIWARAQHF | TRBJ1-5 | TRBV19
CASSLGGGAETQYF | TRBJ2-5 | TRBV12-3/TRBV12-4
CASSAARDFSYEQYF | TRBJ2-7 | TRBV5-1
CASSTGHKYYGYTF | TRBJ1-2 | TRBV7-8
CASSVAAGTVYGYTF | TRBJ1-2 | TRBV19
CASSKQGNIYNEQFF | TRBJ2-1 | TRBV12-3/TRBV12-4
CASSPTGGVRGYTF | TRBJ1-2 | TRBV9
CASGNGWEQETQYF | TRBJ2-5 | TRBV19
CASSLNEDPSRSLHF | TRBJ1-6 | TRBV13
CASSHTTGVRGYGYTF | TRBJ1-2 | TRBV27
CASSLGWLSGYTF | TRBJ1-2 | TRBV12-3/TRBV12-4
CASSQHGQDLYNEQFF | TRBJ2-1 | TRBV3-1
CSADDRLDGPQYF | TRBJ2-3 | TRBV20-1
CASSRHQSYEQYF | TRBJ2-7 | TRBV12-3/TRBV12-4
CASSSASTRAEANEKLFF | TRBJ1-4 | TRBV13
CATSDRRSGGELFF | TRBJ2-2 | TRBV24-1
CSASRGAKGEQYF | TRBJ2-7 | TRBV20-1
CAWGVQYEQFF | TRBJ2-1 | TRBV30
CASSQDNGVLQPQHF | TRBJ1-5 | TRBV4-2
CASSQESGSWSTDTQYF | TRBJ2-3 | TRBV14
CASSQARQDGYTF | TRBJ1-2 | TRBV4-2
CASSLEGGEVQETQYF | TRBJ2-5 | TRBV5-6
CASSSQPGGGTDTQYF | TRBJ2-3 | TRBV4-2
CASSLSRALSHALTF | TRBJ2-6 | TRBV5-5
CASSFEGSFGWGKNIQYF | TRBJ2-4 | TRBV12-3/TRBV12-4
CASSLGTEQYF | TRBJ2-7 | TRBV4-1
CASSLIEHLNTGELFF | TRBJ2-2 | TRBV5-6
CASSQVGIREQYF | TRBJ2-7 | TRBV4-1
CASSLVQGRFGGELFF | TRBJ2-2 | TRBV28
CSARDLRGSYNEQFF | TRBJ2-1 | TRBV20-1